The 30 T cell receptor beta chains in this list originate from one sample, sequenced in a study of shared clonotypes between healthy human individuals. Here immunoSEQ multiplex PCR was the method, and the copy in TCRdb shows in-frame clones only, minus some. The sample holds hundreds of thousands of clones, 55% to 85% seen once. Sequencing was done on a sample of memory CD4+ T cells sorted from blood. The subset is: CD45RA-negative fraction. Every receptor here comes from a woman in her 30s in good health.

In nucleotides, the CDR3 is TGTGCCAGCTCACCTCAAGAGGGTGCCCGAGGAATTTTAGGGCTGTACTTC. As protein: CASSPQEGARGILGLYF. The rearrangement uses TRBV18 and TRBJ2-7; perhaps TRBD2 as D (5 bases). The CDR3 spans 17 residues. Looked up from germline, CDR1 is KGHSH and CDR2 is LQKENI. Trimming removed 3 bases from V and 12 bases from J, with 30 bases in between.

The chain couples TRBV7-9 to TRBJ2-3, with 8 bases lining up with TRBD2. The germline CDR1 and CDR2 sequences are SEHNR and FQNEAQ (reference sequence). V lost 4 bases, J lost 1 base, and 10 bases stayed unmatched. CDR3 length: 17 amino acids. The CDR3 sequence is CASSSAGTSGGTDTQYF. The CDR3, as DNA: TGTGCCAGCAGCTCAGCGGGTACTAGCGGAGGCACAGATACGCAGTATTTT.

J is TRBJ2-1 and V is TRBV5-1; 8 nucleotides line up with TRBD2. Per the germline V gene, CDR1 is SGHRS and CDR2 is YFSETQ. The V gene end was trimmed by 4 bases and the J gene end by 6 bases; junction bases not matched to a gene: 9. This CDR3 is 15 amino acids long. CDR3 loop: CASSTGTSVANEQFF. CDR3 nucleotide sequence: TGCGCCAGCAGCACCGGGACTAGTGTTGCCAATGAGCAGTTCTTC.

This clone was picked up a small number of times. For the CDR3, the DNA is TGTGCCAGCAGTTTGGGGGGCATCAGGAATCAGCCCCAGCATTTT. Amino acid sequence: CASSLGGIRNQPQHF. This chain links TRBV27 with TRBJ1-5; D is possibly TRBD1 (6 bases). The germline CDR1 and CDR2 sequences are MNHEY and SMNVEV (reference sequence). Trimming left V 3 bases short and J 4 bases short, with 13 bases between. CDR3 size: 15 residues.

This clone was seen a handful of times. Different DNA sequences within this sample yield the same CDR3. CDR3 nucleotide sequence: TGTGCCACCAGCAGAGATGGTGCGGGCTCCTACAATGAGCAGTTCTTC. This gives the protein CATSRDGAGSYNEQFF. The V call is TRBV15, the J call TRBJ2-1; D may be TRBD2 (5 bases). The CDR3 is 16 amino acids. The germline CDR1 and CDR2 sequences are LNHNV and YYDKDF (reference sequence). Trimming took 0 bases from V and 0 from J, leaving 9 bases between them.

The gene calls are TRBV5-1 and TRBJ2-5; D gene uncertain. Germline assignment: CDR1 SGHRS and CDR2 YFSETQ. With 4 bases removed from V and 5 bases from J, the gap between germline ends came to 18 bases. There are 15 residues in the CDR3. Here the CDR3 reads CASSISDTSEETQYF. In DNA form, the CDR3 reads TGCGCCAGCAGCATCTCAGACACATCCGAGGAGACCCAGTACTTC.

V gene TRBV6-5 combines with J gene TRBJ2-3; tentative D call: TRBD2 (5 bases). The CDR3 consists of 15 residues. Per germline, CDR1 MNHEY and CDR2 SVGAGI. Trimming removed 2 bases at V and 3 bases at J, with 12 bases between. The CDR3 reads CASSYGGGATDTQYF. The CDR3, as DNA: TGTGCCAGCAGTTACGGCGGAGGTGCGACAGATACGCAGTATTTT.

The V and J genes are TRBV28 and TRBJ2-5, with 10 bases that match TRBD1. CDR1 and CDR2 from the germline V gene are MDHEN and SYDVKM. The CDR3 has 12 residues. V shed 8 bases, J shed 5 bases, and the junction held 2 bases outside the gene matches. The CDR3 DNA reads as TGTGCCAGCGGGACAGGGGTTGAGACCCAGTACTTC. Protein: CASGTGVETQYF.

The chain uses TRBV5-1 and TRBJ2-1, with D tentatively TRBD2 (6 bases). Germline CDR1 SGHRS, CDR2 YFSETQ. The CDR3 runs to 15 residues. Trimming shortened V by 0 bases and J by 8 bases, and 15 bases separated the two germline ends. CDR3 nucleotide sequence: TGCGCCAGCAGCTTGGGAGGAGGGGCCACCCATGAGCAGTTCTTC. Its protein product is CASSLGGGATHEQFF.

The chain combines TRBV19 with TRBJ2-2, with TRBD1 as a possible D gene (6 bases). The CDR3 is made up of 14 amino acids. The V end was cut by 6 bases, the J end by 1 base, with 9 bases between. Germline CDR1 and CDR2: LNHDA and SQIVND (reference sequence). CDR3 coding DNA: TGTGCCAGTAGATCGACAGGGAACACCGGGGAGCTGTTTTTT. This codes for CASRSTGNTGELFF.

The V gene is TRBV6-1, the J gene TRBJ1-1; 7 positions agree with TRBD1. There are 14 residues in the CDR3. Germline values: CDR1 MNHNS, CDR2 SASEGT. With 5 bases clipped from V and 7 bases from J, the junction kept 10 bases outside the gene matches. CDR3 in DNA: TGTGCCAGCAGTTTCACCCGGACAGGAGTTGAAGCTTTCTTT. It encodes CASSFTRTGVEAFF.

This clone was found once. V usage is TRBV7-9 and J usage is TRBJ2-6; D possibly uses TRBD1 or TRBD2 (5 bases each). V lost 4 bases and J lost 0, with 16 bases in between. The germline CDR1 and CDR2 sequences are SEHNR and FQNEAQ (reference sequence). The CDR3 is 18 amino acids. The CDR3 reads CASSSDGALSSGANVLTF. The CDR3 coding sequence is TGTGCCAGCAGCTCCGACGGGGCCCTTAGCTCTGGGGCCAACGTCCTGACTTTC.

V usage is TRBV2 and J usage is TRBJ1-2; D uncertain. Germline V gene lookup returns CDR1 SNHLY and CDR2 FYNNEI. V was clipped by 5 bases and J by 9 bases, with 19 bases between them. The CDR3 is 14 residues long. This CDR3 reads CASSRPSSGIRYTF. As DNA, the CDR3 is TGTGCCAGCAGTAGGCCCTCCTCAGGAATACGCTACACCTTC.

This clone appeared a few times. The CDR3 is CASSLGQWNEKLFF. For the CDR3, the DNA is TGTGCCAGCAGTTTGGGACAGTGGAATGAAAAACTGTTTTTT. This chain joins TRBV27 and TRBJ1-4; the match to TRBD1 covers 7 bases. Germline V gives CDR1 MNHEY, CDR2 SMNVEV (reference sequence). Trimming at V came to 3 bases and at J to 5 bases, leaving 3 bases not matched to a gene. The CDR3 is made up of 14 amino acids.

The chain links TRBV7-9 to TRBJ1-1, with 8 bases aligning to TRBD1. The V segment lost 1 base and the J segment 12 bases; nucleotides outside the gene matches: 13. The CDR3 is 15 amino acids. Germline lookup yields CDR1 SEHNR and CDR2 FQNEAQ (reference sequence). The CDR3 region is CASSLGAGGRSRPFF. The CDR3 region has the DNA TGTGCCAGCAGCTTAGGGGCAGGGGGCCGATCACGGCCTTTCTTT.

The count of this clone is one. The CDR3 is CASSYSLGPEAFF. The CDR3 region has the DNA TGTGCCAGCAGTTACTCTTTGGGGCCCGAAGCTTTCTTT. The rearrangement joins TRBV6-5 to TRBJ1-1, with a weak D call TRBD1 (5 bases). Trimming pared 0 bases from V and 8 bases from J, leaving 10 bases between. Germline V gene lookup returns CDR1 MNHEY and CDR2 SVGAGI. There are 13 residues in the CDR3.

The chain recombines TRBV28 with TRBJ2-1, with 12 bases aligning to TRBD2. V was clipped by 6 bases and J by 4 bases; unmatched bases: 13. Looked up from germline, CDR1 is MDHEN and CDR2 is SYDVKM. This CDR3 region has 18 residues. The CDR3 sequence: CASRLGGLAGLGYNEQFF. The CDR3 DNA sequence: TGTGCCAGCAGGCTGGGGGGACTAGCGGGCCTCGGGTACAATGAGCAGTTCTTC.

There are a few counts of this clone. The V and J genes are TRBV7-9 and TRBJ1-4; 10 bases align to TRBD1. This CDR3 contains 16 residues. Looked up from germline, CDR1 is SEHNR and CDR2 is FQNEAQ (reference sequence). Losses at the gene ends were 5 bases for V and 6 bases for J; bases not matched to a gene: 9. In nucleotides, the CDR3 is TGTGCCAGCAGCCCTGTATTGGGGACAGGGGATGAAAAACTGTTTTTT. It yields the protein CASSPVLGTGDEKLFF.

In this sample, this clone turned up once. The chain recombines TRBV7-8 with TRBJ2-5; TRBD2 agrees at 7 bases. The CDR3 is 14 amino acids. The V and J ends lost 3 bases and 3 bases, in that order; junction bases with no gene match: 4. Germline CDR1 reads SGHVS; CDR2 reads FQNEAQ. CDR3 sequence reads: CASSFREGKETQYF. The CDR3 coding sequence is TGTGCCAGCAGCTTCAGGGAGGGGAAAGAGACCCAGTACTTC.

This clone occurred a few times. Other DNA sequences of this sample code for an identical CDR3. V usage is TRBV6-5 and J usage is TRBJ1-1; no clear D. Per germline, CDR1 MNHEY and CDR2 SVGAGI. Trimming removed 0 bases at V and 4 bases at J, with 9 bases between. The CDR3 is made up of 14 amino acids. CDR3 DNA sequence: TGTGCCAGCAGTTACTCGAGCGTCGGCACTGAAGCTTTCTTT. Its translation is CASSYSSVGTEAFF.

The rearrangement links TRBV28 to TRBJ2-5; weak D call: TRBD2 (6 bases). The germline CDR1 and CDR2 sequences are MDHEN and SYDVKM. Deletions cut 1 base from V and 3 bases from J, with 6 bases between. The CDR3 consists of 13 residues. CDR3 DNA: TGTGCCAGCAGTTTATCGGGAGAAGAGACCCAGTACTTC. Its protein product is CASSLSGEETQYF. Full variable domain (outside the CDR3, taken from reference TRBV28 and TRBJ2-5): DVKVTQSSRYLVKRTGEKVFLECVQDMDHENMFWYRQDPGLGLRLIYFSYDVKMKEKGDIPEGYSVSREKKERFSLILESASTNQTSMYLCASSLSGEETQYFGPGTRLLVL.

The V gene is TRBV30, the J gene TRBJ2-5, with 9 positions matching TRBD2. From germline, CDR1 is GTSNPN and CDR2 SVGIG (reference sequence). Unmatched junction bases numbered 13, after V lost 4 bases and J lost 4 bases. The CDR3 is 16 amino acids. The CDR3 DNA follows: TGTGCCTGGACCCAAGGGGCGGGAGGGCCAGGAGAGACCCAGTACTTC. Amino acid sequence: CAWTQGAGGPGETQYF. The whole variable domain, filled in from reference TRBV30 and TRBJ2-5, reads SQTIHQWPATLVQPVGSPLSLECTVEGTSNPNLYWYRQAAGRGLQLLFYSVGIGQISSEVPQNLSASRPQDRQFILSSKKLLLSDSGFYLCAWTQGAGGPGETQYFGPGTRLLVL.

The chain has TRBV19 and TRBJ2-4; D perhaps matches TRBD1 (7 bases). Per the germline V gene, CDR1 is LNHDA and CDR2 is SQIVND (reference sequence). V was trimmed by 5 bases and J by 7 bases, leaving 12 bases between them. The CDR3 has 13 residues. Here the CDR3 reads CASSPQGGNIQYF. The CDR3 nucleotides are TGTGCCAGTAGTCCTCAGGGGGGCAACATTCAGTACTTC.

The chain recombines TRBV28 with TRBJ1-2; 7 nucleotides match TRBD1. Germline values: CDR1 MDHEN, CDR2 SYDVKM. V shed 4 bases, J shed 10 bases, and the junction held 6 bases outside the gene matches. The CDR3 spans 12 residues. The CDR3 reads CASSSWTGDYTF. Here the CDR3 DNA reads TGTGCCAGCAGTTCCTGGACAGGAGACTACACCTTC.

This chain uses TRBV28 with TRBJ1-4; weak D call: TRBD1 (5 bases). Looked up from germline, CDR1 is MDHEN and CDR2 is SYDVKM. The length of the CDR3 is 16 residues. The V end lost 7 bases, the J end lost 8 bases, and 23 bases lay between the germline ends. The CDR3 reads CASKTRDGLTKEKLFF. In DNA, the CDR3 is TGTGCCAGCAAGACCCGGGACGGGTTAACGAAAGAAAAACTGTTTTTT.

The table lists this clone with a few counts. The rearrangement links TRBV7-2 to TRBJ2-7; 7 bases line up with TRBD2. The germline CDR1 and CDR2 sequences are SGHTA and FQGNSA. The CDR3 has 13 amino acids. The ends lost 4 bases at V and 3 bases at J; junction bases unmatched: 3. CDR3 DNA sequence: TGTGCCAGCAGCTACACTAGCGACTACGAGCAGTACTTC. Its translation is CASSYTSDYEQYF.

In this sample, this clone turned up many times. The CDR3 DNA follows: TGTGCCAGCAGTAAATGGACAGGGGATTCACCCCTCCACTTT. Residues: CASSKWTGDSPLHF. The chain recombines TRBV28 with TRBJ1-6, with 9 nucleotides matching TRBD1. Germline assignment: CDR1 MDHEN and CDR2 SYDVKM. The CDR3 runs 14 residues. With 5 bases clipped from V and 8 bases from J, the junction kept 4 bases outside the gene matches.

This sequence joins TRBV28 and TRBJ1-1; D is perhaps TRBD1 (6 bases). Trimming took 5 bases from V and 3 from J, leaving 13 bases between them. Germline CDR1 and CDR2: MDHEN and SYDVKM. This CDR3 comprises 14 residues. This CDR3 is CASSPRGRDTEAFF. The CDR3 DNA reads TGTGCCAGCAGTCCACGGGGGCGGGACACTGAAGCTTTCTTT.

This chain joins TRBV6-6 and TRBJ2-5; a possible D gene is TRBD1 (6 bases). CDR1 and CDR2 from the germline V gene are MNHNY and SVGAGI (reference sequence). This CDR3 region has 15 residues. V lost 5 bases and J lost 4, with 17 bases in between. CDR3 bases: TGTGCCAGCAGTATCCACAGGGATACGCGAGAGACCCAGTACTTC. It encodes CASSIHRDTRETQYF.

The V call is TRBV4-2, the J call TRBJ1-2; D gene uncertain. The CDR3 sequence is 15 residues long. Germline lookup yields CDR1 LGHNA and CDR2 YNFKEQ. Trimming pared 0 bases from V and 3 bases from J, leaving 11 bases between. DNA of the CDR3: TGTGCCAGCAGCCAAGATCCCGACACGTACTATGGCTACACCTTC. It translates to CASSQDPDTYYGYTF.